Below are 28 T cell receptor beta chains sequenced from a single sample in a study of PD-L1 blockade in urothelial cancer. Using immunoSEQ multiplex PCR, the repertoire was profiled, and TCRdb retains in-frame clones only, with some absent. The sample consists of 44,000 or so clones, around 82% of them appearing once. The sample in question was PBMCs, obtained around atezolizumab (anti-PD-L1) treatment. The receptors come from a man between 70 and 80 years old with urothelial cancer.

The V call is TRBV7-2, the J call TRBJ2-5; D is possibly TRBD1 (6 bases). This CDR3 has 16 amino acids. V was shortened by 4 bases and J by 3 bases, with 18 bases between the two germline ends. Germline V CDR1 and CDR2: SGHTA, FQGNSA. The CDR3 sequence is CASSSVAGVGEETQYF. The DNA for the CDR3 is TGTGCCAGCAGCTCCGTGGCAGGGGTGGGGGAAGAGACCCAGTACTTC.

The chain employs TRBV11-3 and TRBJ2-2; TRBD2 might be the D (5 bases). The CDR3 spans 15 residues. Trimming cost V 1 base and J 2 bases, with 8 bases left between them. Per germline, CDR1 SGHNT and CDR2 YENEEA. In DNA form, the CDR3 reads TGTGCCAGCAGCTTAGTCCGGGGAAACACCGGGGAGCTGTTTTTT. This encodes CASSLVRGNTGELFF.

The chain couples TRBV6-6 to TRBJ2-7; possibly TRBD1 for D (5 bases). The CDR3 contains 13 residues. Germline-derived CDR1 and CDR2 are MNHNY and SVGAGI (reference sequence). The germline V and J ends were trimmed by 2 bases and 3 bases, with 8 bases remaining between them. CDR3 sequence (DNA): TGTGCCAGCAGTTACAGCCAGGGCTACGAGCAGTACTTC. Translated, it gives CASSYSQGYEQYF.

This chain joins TRBV7-7 and TRBJ2-5; D not resolved. This CDR3 is 12 amino acids long. V was clipped by 1 base and J by 4 bases, with 4 bases between them. The germline CDR1 and CDR2 sequences are SSHAT and FNYEAQ (reference sequence). The CDR3 region is CASSLVGETQYF. The CDR3 DNA is TGTGCCAGCAGCTTAGTCGGAGAGACCCAGTACTTC.

The chain uses TRBV30 and TRBJ1-1, with TRBD1 identical over 7 bases. CDR1 and CDR2 (germline): GTSNPN, SVGIG (reference sequence). The CDR3 is 14 amino acids. After removal of 2 bases from V and 5 bases from J, the junction contained 8 bases not matched to a gene. The CDR3 coding sequence is TGTGCCTGGAGTATTCAGGGGGGAAAGACTGAAGCTTTCTTT. Translating it yields CAWSIQGGKTEAFF.

The chain uses TRBV5-1 and TRBJ2-1; D uncertain. CDR1 SGHRS and CDR2 YFSETQ come from the germline V gene. The CDR3 runs 12 residues. V was shortened by 2 bases and J by 9 bases, with 9 bases between the two germline ends. CDR3 in DNA: TGCGCCAGCAGCTTAATATCGTCTGAGCAGTTCTTC. It specifies CASSLISSEQFF.

Here the CDR3 DNA reads TGTGCCAGCAGTTACGGGGCAGGAGAGACCCAGTACTTC. This codes for CASSYGAGETQYF. The rearrangement uses TRBV6-5 and TRBJ2-5, with D tentatively TRBD1 (5 bases). CDR3 length: 13 residues. V was shortened by 2 bases and J by 4 bases, with 8 bases between the two germline ends. Germline V CDR1 and CDR2: MNHEY, SVGAGI.

CDR3 in DNA: TGTGCCAGCAGCTTAACGGCGGCGGCCACCCTCTCCTACGAGCAGTACTTC. Protein: CASSLTAAATLSYEQYF. This chain joins TRBV7-6 and TRBJ2-7; D gene ambiguous. CDR3 length: 17 amino acids. Trimming shortened V by 2 bases and J by 0 bases, and 17 bases separated the two germline ends. Germline V gives CDR1 SGHVS, CDR2 FNYEAQ.

The chain is built from TRBV29-1 and TRBJ2-5; 8 bases agree with TRBD1. With V trimmed by 6 bases and J by 6 bases, 9 bases remained unmatched. Germline V lookup: CDR1 SQVTM, CDR2 ANQGSEA. This CDR3 region has 13 residues. The CDR3 region is CSVSRTGTKTQYF. The CDR3 DNA reads TGCAGCGTCTCCCGGACAGGGACCAAGACCCAGTACTTC.

As for this clone: An end of the junction differs from the germline gene, which may be a read error. This rearrangement joins TRBV7-2 to TRBJ2-7; TRBD2 might be the D (5 bases). The CDR3 consists of 14 residues. In germline, CDR1 is SGHTA, CDR2 FQGNSA. The CDR3 reads CASRLGGRAYEQYF. CDR3 in DNA: TGTGCCAGCCGCTTGGGCGGGCGAGCCTACGAGCAGTACTTC.

By sample share, this clone is medium-sized. The gene calls are TRBV27 and TRBJ2-7; 8 bases align to TRBD2. Trimming took 5 bases from V and 3 from J; bases not matched to a gene: 18. The CDR3 covers 18 residues. The germline CDR1 and CDR2 sequences are MNHEY and SMNVEV (reference sequence). In DNA, the CDR3 is TGTGCCAGCAGTCCATCCCGATATCAGACTAGCGCAAACTACGAGCAGTACTTC. Encoded protein: CASSPSRYQTSANYEQYF.

The chain combines TRBV19 with TRBJ1-2; 7 bases are shared with TRBD1. Unmatched junction bases numbered 5, after V lost 6 bases and J lost 7 bases. CDR1 is LNHDA and CDR2 is SQIVND in the germline V gene (reference sequence). CDR3 length: 12 amino acids. In DNA, the CDR3 is TGTGCCAGTAGAAGACAGGGTGGTGGCTACACCTTC. Protein: CASRRQGGGYTF. Complete variable domain (other parts from reference TRBV19 and TRBJ1-2): DGGITQSPKYLFRKEGQNVTLSCEQNLNHDAMYWYRQDPGQGLRLIYYSQIVNDFQKGDIAEGYSVSREKKESFPLTVTSAQKNPTAFYLCASRRQGGGYTFGSGTRLTVV.

The gene calls are TRBV5-1 and TRBJ1-3; D ambiguous. The V gene lost 7 bases and the J gene lost 1 base, with 12 bases spanning the gap. The CDR3 loop spans 14 amino acids. Germline CDR1 reads SGHRS; CDR2 reads YFSETQ. CDR3 sequence: CASSPGSSGNTIYF. The CDR3 DNA is TGCGCCAGCTCCCCAGGTTCATCTGGAAACACCATATATTTT.

This sequence joins TRBV7-2 and TRBJ2-1; D is perhaps TRBD2 (6 bases). Trimming stripped 6 bases from V and 0 bases from J, with 12 bases between. This CDR3 has 15 amino acids. The V gene's germline CDR1 is SGHTA and CDR2 FQGNSA. The CDR3 region has the DNA TGTGCCAGCAGTCTTACGGAGGGCTCCTACAATGAGCAGTTCTTC. As protein: CASSLTEGSYNEQFF.

This chain uses TRBV28 with TRBJ2-2, with 8 bases fitting TRBD2. The germline V gene encodes CDR1 MDHEN and CDR2 SYDVKM. V lost 6 bases to trimming and J lost 0 bases; unmatched junction nucleotides: 6. CDR3 size: 16 residues. CDR3 in DNA: TGTGCCAGCAGCCCGGGGGGGGCCTCGAACACCGGGGAGCTGTTTTTT. Translated, it gives CASSPGGASNTGELFF.

The chain carries TRBV21-1 and TRBJ2-5; the table's D gene call, TRBD1, was not cross checked with the DNA. TRBV21-1 is a pseudogene locus. The CDR3 runs 13 residues. The CDR3 DNA reads TGTGCCGGCCGGGACAGGGATTGTGAGACCCAGTACTTC. It encodes CAGRDRDCETQYF.

The rearrangement joins TRBV5-6 to TRBJ1-3; no reliable D call. The CDR3 consists of 13 residues. V was trimmed by 1 base and J by 4 bases, leaving 6 bases between them. Looked up from germline, CDR1 is SGHDT and CDR2 is YYEEEE. The CDR3 DNA is TGTGCCAGCAGCTTGACAGCAGGAAACACCATATATTTT. It specifies CASSLTAGNTIYF.

This chain links TRBV5-4 with TRBJ2-2; 10 bases map to TRBD2. The CDR3 consists of 17 residues. V was clipped by 4 bases and J by 4 bases; unmatched bases: 10. Germline values: CDR1 SGHNT, CDR2 YYREEE (reference sequence). CDR3 in amino acids: CASSNGAASGGTGELFF. The CDR3 DNA reads TGTGCCAGCAGCAATGGGGCGGCTAGCGGGGGCACCGGGGAGCTGTTTTTT.

This chain uses TRBV7-9 with TRBJ2-5, with TRBD1 matching over 11 bases. CDR3 length equals 18 residues. V lost 5 bases, J lost 2 bases, and 13 bases stayed unmatched. Per the germline V gene, CDR1 is SEHNR and CDR2 is FQNEAQ (reference sequence). The CDR3 loop reads CASSPRSLDRGQQETQYF. The CDR3 DNA reads as TGTGCCAGCAGCCCTCGGTCCTTGGACAGGGGGCAACAAGAGACCCAGTACTTC.

This chain uses TRBV4-3 with TRBJ1-1; 8 bases agree with TRBD1. J lost 0 bases, V lost 1 base, and 4 bases had no gene match. This CDR3 has 16 residues. CDR1 and CDR2 from the germline V gene are LGHNA and YSLEER. The CDR3 region has the DNA TGCGCCAGCAGCCAAGGGACAGGGTCCATGAACACTGAAGCTTTCTTT. Its protein is CASSQGTGSMNTEAFF.

This sequence joins TRBV5-1 and TRBJ2-2, with 9 nucleotides matching TRBD1. The V segment lost 4 bases and the J segment 6 bases; nucleotides outside the gene matches: 7. The CDR3 runs to 15 residues. CDR1 and CDR2 (germline): SGHRS, YFSETQ. The CDR3 spells CASSPGQGDAGELFF. The CDR3 DNA reads TGCGCCAGCAGCCCGGGACAGGGAGACGCCGGGGAGCTGTTTTTT.

This clone occurred a few times. CDR3 region: CASSLAGWDQPQHF. The DNA for the CDR3 is TGTGCCAGCAGTTTAGCAGGGTGGGATCAGCCCCAGCATTTT. The gene calls are TRBV28 and TRBJ1-5; a weak D match, TRBD1 (5 bases). This CDR3 contains 14 residues. Germline-derived CDR1 and CDR2 are MDHEN and SYDVKM. With 2 bases removed from V and 5 bases from J, the gap between germline ends came to 10 bases. Complete variable domain (other parts from reference TRBV28 and TRBJ1-5): DVKVTQSSRYLVKRTGEKVFLECVQDMDHENMFWYRQDPGLGLRLIYFSYDVKMKEKGDIPEGYSVSREKKERFSLILESASTNQTSMYLCASSLAGWDQPQHFGDGTRLSIL.

V gene TRBV19 combines with J gene TRBJ1-1; 8 bases match TRBD1. Germline CDR1 reads LNHDA; CDR2 reads SQIVND (reference sequence). This CDR3 has 12 residues. V was clipped by 8 bases and J by 5 bases; unmatched bases: 4. The CDR3 spells CASSQGATEAFF. The DNA of the CDR3 is TGTGCCAGTTCTCAGGGGGCAACTGAAGCTTTCTTT.

The rearrangement joins TRBV9 to TRBJ2-2; D remains unclear. V shed 0 bases and J shed 7 bases, with 4 bases lying between them. This CDR3 contains 12 residues. The germline V gene encodes CDR1 SGDLS and CDR2 YYNGEE. CDR3 coding DNA: TGTGCCAGCAGCGTAGGCGACGGGGAGCTGTTTTTT. Its translation: CASSVGDGELFF.

This chain links TRBV5-4 with TRBJ2-1; 11 positions match TRBD2. With 2 bases clipped from V and 0 bases from J, the junction kept 10 bases outside the gene matches. The CDR3 extends over 19 amino acids. Germline CDR1 is SGHNT and CDR2 is YYREEE (reference sequence). The CDR3 bases are TGTGCCAGCAGCTTAGTCCTAGCGGGGGGCAGGAGCTCCTACAATGAGCAGTTCTTC. Amino acids: CASSLVLAGGRSSYNEQFF.

This clone is deemed medium-sized. The chain carries TRBV18 and TRBJ1-1; the D gene is possibly TRBD1 (5 bases). The CDR3 loop spans 17 amino acids. Germline assignment: CDR1 KGHSH and CDR2 LQKENI. V lost 0 bases to trimming and J lost 0 bases, with 14 bases between them. The CDR3 sequence is CASSPPAGRSMNTEAFF. CDR3 bases: TGTGCCAGCTCACCACCGGCAGGGCGGTCGATGAACACTGAAGCTTTCTTT.

The chain employs TRBV5-5 and TRBJ1-5; 8 bases are a match to TRBD1. With 4 bases clipped from V and 1 base from J, the junction kept 4 bases outside the gene matches. The germline CDR1 and CDR2 sequences are SGHKS and YYEKEE (reference sequence). This CDR3 spans 15 amino acids. The CDR3 protein is CASSLRTGSNQPQHF. The CDR3 DNA follows: TGTGCCAGCAGCCTGCGGACAGGGAGCAATCAGCCCCAGCATTTT.

The V and J genes are TRBV27 and TRBJ1-2; D possibly corresponds to TRBD1 (5 bases). V was shortened by 4 bases and J by 5 bases, with 17 bases between the two germline ends. Germline V CDR1 and CDR2: MNHEY, SMNVEV (reference sequence). The CDR3 extends over 15 amino acids. DNA for the CDR3: TGTGCCAGCAGTTCGGTACGGGGGAAGGAATATGGCTACACCTTC. It codes for CASSSVRGKEYGYTF.